One and the same sample provided the 21 T cell receptor beta chains below, sequenced in a study of blood T cell repertoires in COVID-19. Clones were sequenced by immunoSEQ multiplex PCR, and TCRdb holds only the in-frame ones, with some missing. The sample consists of 180,000 or so clones, about 82% of them appearing once. Material for sequencing was PBMCs or T cells enriched from blood (not recorded which). These receptors all come from a man between 40 and 49 years old with acute COVID-19.

The rearrangement links TRBV28 to TRBJ2-1, with 9 nucleotides matching TRBD2. The germline CDR1 and CDR2 sequences are MDHEN and SYDVKM. This CDR3 region has 17 residues. The CDR3 loop is CGLGPAGRLAGPNEQFF. CDR3 DNA: TGTGGCCTGGGGCCAGCCGGACGGCTAGCGGGACCCAATGAGCAGTTCTTC. Drawing the rest from reference TRBV28 and TRBJ2-1, the complete variable domain is DVKVTQSSRYLVKRTGEKVFLECVQDMDHENMFWYRQDPGLGLRLIYFSYDVKMKEKGDIPEGYSVSREKKERFSLILESASTNQTSMYLCGLGPAGRLAGPNEQFFGPGTRLTVL.

The CDR3 here is CASRGGTVNTGELFF. The DNA of the CDR3 is TGTGCCAGTAGAGGGGGGACAGTGAACACCGGGGAGCTGTTTTTT. The rearrangement uses TRBV19 and TRBJ2-2, with a tentative D call TRBD1 (7 bases). Deletions cut 6 bases from V and 1 base from J, with 12 bases between. This CDR3 comprises 15 residues. Germline loops: CDR1 LNHDA, CDR2 SQIVND (reference sequence). The variable domain in full, completed from reference TRBV19 and TRBJ2-2, reads DGGITQSPKYLFRKEGQNVTLSCEQNLNHDAMYWYRQDPGQGLRLIYYSQIVNDFQKGDIAEGYSVSREKKESFPLTVTSAQKNPTAFYLCASRGGTVNTGELFFGEGSRLTVL.

This chain connects TRBV5-4 to TRBJ2-3; 8 bases are a match to TRBD2. Germline V gives CDR1 SGHNT, CDR2 YYREEE (reference sequence). CDR3 length: 14 residues. The junction had 9 bases not matched to a gene; V was cut back by 6 bases and J by 6 bases. The chain's CDR3 is CASNNPSGPDTQYF. The DNA of the CDR3 is TGTGCCAGCAACAACCCTAGCGGGCCCGATACGCAGTATTTT.

J is TRBJ1-6 and V is TRBV9; D might be TRBD1 (5 bases). Trimming left V 10 bases short and J 4 bases short, with 21 bases between. Germline assignment: CDR1 SGDLS and CDR2 YYNGEE. This CDR3 is 16 amino acids long. The CDR3 DNA follows: TGTGCCCGAAGGGGAACCCAATCACCTTATAATTCACCCCTCCACTTT. Translated: CARRGTQSPYNSPLHF.

This chain uses TRBV10-3 with TRBJ1-2; D is unresolved. The germline gives CDR1 ENHRY, CDR2 SYGVKD. The CDR3 consists of 11 residues. Trimming shortened V by 10 bases and J by 5 bases, and 11 bases separated the two germline ends. CDR3 nucleotide sequence: TGTGCCACCTGGACGGGATATGGCTACACCTTC. Its translation: CATWTGYGYTF.

The chain carries TRBV7-9 and TRBJ1-2; D perhaps matches TRBD1 (5 bases). Germline V lookup: CDR1 SEHNR, CDR2 FQNEAQ (reference sequence). The CDR3 is 13 amino acids. Trimming cost V 5 bases and J 3 bases, with 10 bases left between them. The CDR3 coding sequence is TGTGCCAGCAGCCCGGGACTTTACTATGGCTACACCTTC. It is translated as CASSPGLYYGYTF.

This clone has a handful of counts. The chain recombines TRBV2 with TRBJ2-5, with D possibly TRBD1 on 6 matching bases. The CDR3 is 15 residues long. Germline V lookup: CDR1 SNHLY, CDR2 FYNNEI. The V gene lost 4 bases and the J gene lost 1 base, with 13 bases spanning the gap. In DNA, the CDR3 is TGTGCCAGCAGTGTATCTTTGACAGGCCAAGAGACCCAGTACTTC. This encodes CASSVSLTGQETQYF.

The V and J genes are TRBV2 and TRBJ1-1, with TRBD1 matching 7 bases. The CDR3 is 13 amino acids. CDR1 is SNHLY and CDR2 is FYNNEI in the germline V gene. V lost 7 bases to trimming and J lost 6 bases; unmatched junction nucleotides: 8. CDR3 bases: TGTGCCAGCAACCTACAGGGGATAGCTGAAGCTTTCTTT. Amino acids: CASNLQGIAEAFF.

This clone was detected a few times. This chain links TRBV30 with TRBJ1-2, with 11 positions matching TRBD1. The ends lost 1 base at V and 8 bases at J; junction bases unmatched: 6. Germline CDR1 is GTSNPN and CDR2 is SVGIG (reference sequence). This CDR3 region has 14 residues. Here the CDR3 DNA reads TGTGCCTGGAGTGGAGGACAGGGGGCCTCCGGCTACACCTTC. This sequence encodes CAWSGGQGASGYTF.

The CDR3 sequence is CASSLETGHFYEQYF. CDR3 in DNA: TGCGCCAGCAGCTTGGAAACGGGACACTTCTACGAGCAGTACTTC. This rearrangement joins TRBV5-1 to TRBJ2-7, with D possibly TRBD1 on 6 matching bases. V was trimmed by 0 bases and J by 3 bases, leaving 13 bases between them. Germline V lookup: CDR1 SGHRS, CDR2 YFSETQ. The CDR3 loop spans 15 amino acids.

The chain joins TRBV7-2 to TRBJ1-6, with 8 bases fitting TRBD1. With 5 bases clipped from V and 8 bases from J, the junction kept 2 bases outside the gene matches. CDR1 is SGHTA and CDR2 is FQGNSA in the germline V gene. CDR3 length: 13 residues. This CDR3 is CASSLQGDSPLHF. The CDR3 region has the DNA TGTGCCAGCAGCCTACAGGGGGATTCACCCCTCCACTTT.

The V gene is TRBV3-1 (or the pseudogene TRBV3-2), the J gene TRBJ1-1; D gene unclear. CDR3 size: 14 residues. Between the trimmed V and J ends, which lost 1 base and 5 bases, there was a span of 11 bases. Germline V gene lookup returns CDR1 LGHDT and CDR2 YNNKEL (reference sequence). CDR3 protein: CASSQGGSRTEAFF. CDR3 coding DNA: TGTGCCAGCAGCCAAGGCGGGAGTCGGACTGAAGCTTTCTTT.

The chain recombines TRBV19 with TRBJ1-4, with D perhaps matching TRBD1 (6 bases). This CDR3 spans 13 amino acids. V was shortened by 6 bases and J by 5 bases, with 10 bases between the two germline ends. Germline CDR1 is LNHDA and CDR2 is SQIVND (reference sequence). The CDR3 DNA reads as TGTGCCAGTAGCGGGGGGCCAAATGAAAAACTGTTTTTT. It codes for CASSGGPNEKLFF.

The V gene is TRBV21-1, the J gene TRBJ1-2. TRBV21-1 is listed as a pseudogene. CDR3 length equals 12 residues. This CDR3 is CAARGGLYGYTF. The CDR3 nucleotides read TGTGCCGCCCGCGGGGGGCTCTATGGCTACACCTTC.

The chain joins TRBV4-3 to TRBJ1-4, with TRBD1 identical over 8 bases. CDR3 length equals 14 residues. Germline assignment: CDR1 LGHNA and CDR2 YSLEER. J gave up 6 bases and V 2 bases, and 2 bases lay outside the gene matches. CDR3 bases: TGCGCCAGCAGCCAATGGACAGGGTATGAAAAACTGTTTTTT. This gives the protein CASSQWTGYEKLFF.

The chain links TRBV11-2 to TRBJ2-1; D is perhaps TRBD2 (6 bases). The CDR3 runs 18 residues. V was clipped by 1 base and J by 0 bases, with 16 bases between them. Germline V gives CDR1 SGHAT, CDR2 FQNNGV. Here the CDR3 reads CASSLGSLRDFSYNEQFF. DNA for the CDR3: TGTGCCAGCAGCTTAGGATCCCTCCGGGACTTCTCCTACAATGAGCAGTTCTTC.

The CDR3 DNA reads TGTGCCAGCAGCGTAGGTGCGGGAGTAGGAAATGAGCAGTTCTTC. It specifies CASSVGAGVGNEQFF. The V call is TRBV9, the J call TRBJ2-1; 7 nucleotides match TRBD2. CDR3 length: 15 residues. The ends lost 0 bases at V and 7 bases at J; junction bases unmatched: 7. Looked up from germline, CDR1 is SGDLS and CDR2 is YYNGEE.

This clone is a singleton in its sample. The chain couples TRBV5-1 to TRBJ2-7; 7 bases agree with TRBD2. V shed 7 bases and J 5 bases; nucleotides not matched to a gene: 9. The CDR3 is 13 residues long. Germline V gene lookup returns CDR1 SGHRS and CDR2 YFSETQ. In DNA, the CDR3 is TGCGCCAGCTCATGGTCGGGGGGTAACGAGCAGTACTTC. It is translated as CASSWSGGNEQYF.

The V and J genes are TRBV3-1 (or the pseudogene TRBV3-2) and TRBJ2-1; D not certain. The germline V and J ends were trimmed by 4 bases and 5 bases, with 15 bases remaining between them. The CDR3 loop spans 15 amino acids. CDR1 is LGHDT and CDR2 is YNNKEL in the germline V gene (reference sequence). The CDR3 DNA sequence: TGTGCCAGCAGCCCGTTAAACCTACTGAACAATGAGCAGTTCTTC. It is translated as CASSPLNLLNNEQFF.

As regards this clone: The junction differs from germline at one of its ends, possibly a read error. The CDR3 is CASSVAGLAGLDEQYF. In nucleotides, the CDR3 is TGTGCCAGCAGCGTAGCGGGACTAGCGGGATTAGACGAGCAGTACTTC. The chain recombines TRBV7-9 with TRBJ2-7, with 13 bases fitting TRBD2. The CDR3 covers 16 residues. Germline V gene lookup returns CDR1 SEHNR and CDR2 FQNEAQ (reference sequence). Filled out from reference TRBV7-9 and TRBJ2-7, the complete variable domain reads DTGVSQNPRHKITKRGQNVTFRCDPISEHNRLYWYRQTLGQGPEFLTYFQNEAQLEKSRLLSDRFSAERPKGSFSTLEIQRTEQGDSAMYLCASSVAGLAGLDEQYFGPGTRLTVT.

The chain links TRBV2 to TRBJ2-2; 10 bases are shared with TRBD2. This CDR3 comprises 17 residues. Germline V gene sequence: CDR1 SNHLY, CDR2 FYNNEI. The V and J ends lost 1 base and 1 base, in that order; junction bases with no gene match: 3. The CDR3 DNA is TGTGCCAGCAGTGAAGGGCTAGCGGGAGAGAACACCGGGGAGCTGTTTTTT. As protein: CASSEGLAGENTGELFF.